This T cell receptor (beta chain) was captured by sequencing in a study of identical twins. Study outcomes and limitations: A lower insertion count was a feature of abundant cord blood beta clonotypes, with no such feature in memory repertoires. Because invariant MAIT and iNKT cells could be present, zero-insertion analyses could be partly confounded.

CDR1 and CDR2 from the germline V gene are LNHNV and YYDKDF (reference sequence). Trimming removed 4 bases from V and 5 bases from J; junction bases left unmatched: 14. The CDR3 is 17 amino acids. Only healthy Caucasians were included as donors. TCRdb reprocessed the 5' RACE reads with MiXCR, giving one entry per CDR3 protein. The table includes fewer than 350,000 distinct CDR3 sequences, about 8% detected once. This clonotype showed up just a few times. The antigen is undetermined. The same data also contributed to another study, on yellow fever vaccine responses in identical twins.

The chain recombines TRBV15 with TRBJ2-5; 9 bases are shared with TRBD2. Sequencing used memory (CD45RO+) T cells sorted from blood. The TCR comes from a young woman in good health. CDR3 protein: CATSTGLAGGKEETQYF. The CDR3 DNA is TGTGCCACCAGCACGGGACTAGCAGGGGGGAAAGAGGAGACCCAGTACTTC.